This entry lists 3 T cell receptor beta chains sequenced from one sample in a study of cytomegalovirus exposure and HLA in healthy donors (dated by TCRdb to about 2017). To prepare the library, the immunoSEQ multiplex PCR assay was applied. A mixture of 60 forward primers for TCR Vbeta segments and 13 reverse primers for TCR Jbeta segments was used in the multiplex PCR. The table comes from immuneACCESS by way of TCRdb, which keeps in-frame sequences with V and J called. Part of the clones is missing from these tables; in studies checked, under half for an unresolved V gene and the rest for unknown reasons. Recorded for this sample are fewer than 200,000 clones; around 69% of them occurred a single time. The ten top clones hold 2.8% of the sample. The material sequenced was PBMCs. The receptors were gathered from a woman aged 25 to 39 in good health and CMV-seronegative.

This chain connects TRBV27 to TRBJ2-5; 10 nucleotides align to TRBD2. The CDR3 loop spans 14 amino acids. Germline V lookup: CDR1 MNHEY, CDR2 SMNVEV (reference sequence). The V gene end was trimmed by 3 bases and the J gene end by 6 bases; junction bases not matched to a gene: 4. CDR3 sequence: CASSFSTSGKTQYF. CDR3 sequence (DNA): TGTGCCAGCAGTTTCAGTACTAGCGGGAAGACCCAGTACTTC.

The V gene is TRBV9, the J gene TRBJ2-7; D perhaps matches TRBD1 (6 bases). Germline CDR1 is SGDLS and CDR2 is YYNGEE. V was trimmed by 0 bases and J by 5 bases, leaving 18 bases between them. The CDR3 sequence is 16 residues long. CDR3 nucleotide sequence: TGTGCCAGCAGCGTAGGGGTGGGTCAGGGGAGTCACGAGCAGTACTTC. The encoded protein is CASSVGVGQGSHEQYF.

The chain has TRBV27 and TRBJ2-7; 8 bases are shared with TRBD1. In germline, CDR1 is MNHEY, CDR2 SMNVEV (reference sequence). The CDR3 runs 15 residues. J was trimmed by 3 bases and V by 5 bases; bases with no gene match: 9. CDR3 protein: CASSPPGGSHYEQYF. For the CDR3, the DNA is TGTGCCAGCAGTCCCCCAGGGGGCTCCCACTACGAGCAGTACTTC.